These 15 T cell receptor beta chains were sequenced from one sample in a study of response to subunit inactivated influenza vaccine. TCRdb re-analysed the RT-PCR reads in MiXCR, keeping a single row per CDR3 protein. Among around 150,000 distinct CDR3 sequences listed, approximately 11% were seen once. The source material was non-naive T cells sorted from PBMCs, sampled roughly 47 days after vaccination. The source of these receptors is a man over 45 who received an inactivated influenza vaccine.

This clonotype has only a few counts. The CDR3: CASSLEGSSTDTQYF. The CDR3 DNA reads as TGTGCCAGCAGCTTAGAAGGGTCTAGCACAGATACGCAGTATTTT. The chain joins TRBV7-6 to TRBJ2-3; D gene uncertain. V lost 1 base to trimming and J lost 0 bases, with 8 bases between them. From germline, CDR1 is SGHVS and CDR2 FNYEAQ. The CDR3 has 15 amino acids.

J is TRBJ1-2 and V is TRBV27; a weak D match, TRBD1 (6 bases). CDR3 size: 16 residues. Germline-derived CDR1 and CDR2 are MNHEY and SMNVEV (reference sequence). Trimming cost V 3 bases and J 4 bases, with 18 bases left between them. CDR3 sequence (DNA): TGTGCCAGCAGTTTGGGAGGATGGGGGGGCTTCTATGGCTACACCTTC. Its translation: CASSLGGWGGFYGYTF.

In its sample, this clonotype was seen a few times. CDR3 sequence (DNA): TGCGCCAGCAGCCGACCCGCCGGGACGACACGGAACACCGGGGAGCTGTTTTTT. Residues: CASSRPAGTTRNTGELFF. The gene calls are TRBV4-1 and TRBJ2-2; D tentatively reads TRBD1 or TRBD2 (5 bases each). The CDR3 totals 18 residues. The V gene's germline CDR1 is MGHRA and CDR2 YSYEKL. V was shortened by 4 bases and J by 1 base, with 19 bases between the two germline ends.

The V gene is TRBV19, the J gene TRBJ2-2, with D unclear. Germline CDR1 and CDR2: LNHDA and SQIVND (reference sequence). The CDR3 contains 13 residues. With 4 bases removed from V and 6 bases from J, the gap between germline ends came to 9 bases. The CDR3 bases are TGTGCCAGTAGTAAAAAGGACGCCGGGGAGCTGTTTTTT. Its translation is CASSKKDAGELFF.

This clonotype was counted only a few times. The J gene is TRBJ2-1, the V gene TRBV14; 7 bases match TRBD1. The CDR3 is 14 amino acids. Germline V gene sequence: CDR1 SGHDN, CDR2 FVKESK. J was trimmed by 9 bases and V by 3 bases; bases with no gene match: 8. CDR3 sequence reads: CASSHAGGLGEQFF. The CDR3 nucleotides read TGTGCCAGCAGCCACGCAGGGGGTCTGGGTGAGCAGTTCTTC.

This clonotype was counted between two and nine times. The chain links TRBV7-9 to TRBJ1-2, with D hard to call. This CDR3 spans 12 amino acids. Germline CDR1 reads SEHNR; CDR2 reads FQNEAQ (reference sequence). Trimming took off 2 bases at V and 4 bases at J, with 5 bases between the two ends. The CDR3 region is CASSLSTYGYTF. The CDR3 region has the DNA TGTGCCAGCAGCTTATCTACCTATGGCTACACCTTC. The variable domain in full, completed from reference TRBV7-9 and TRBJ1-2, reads DTGVSQNPRHKITKRGQNVTFRCDPISEHNRLYWYRQTLGQGPEFLTYFQNEAQLEKSRLLSDRFSAERPKGSFSTLEIQRTEQGDSAMYLCASSLSTYGYTFGSGTRLTVV.

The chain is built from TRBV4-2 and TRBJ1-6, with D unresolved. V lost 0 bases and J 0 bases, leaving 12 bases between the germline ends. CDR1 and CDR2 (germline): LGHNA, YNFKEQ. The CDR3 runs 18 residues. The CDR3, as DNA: TGTGCCAGCAGCCAAGATTTTAGGAGCAGCTCCTATAATTCACCCCTCCACTTT. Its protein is CASSQDFRSSSYNSPLHF.

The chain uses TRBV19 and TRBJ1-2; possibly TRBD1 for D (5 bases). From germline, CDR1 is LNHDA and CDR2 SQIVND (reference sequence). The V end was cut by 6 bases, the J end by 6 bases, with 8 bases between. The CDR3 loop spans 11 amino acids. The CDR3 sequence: CASRAGNGYTF. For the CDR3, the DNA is TGTGCCAGTAGAGCAGGGAATGGCTACACCTTC.

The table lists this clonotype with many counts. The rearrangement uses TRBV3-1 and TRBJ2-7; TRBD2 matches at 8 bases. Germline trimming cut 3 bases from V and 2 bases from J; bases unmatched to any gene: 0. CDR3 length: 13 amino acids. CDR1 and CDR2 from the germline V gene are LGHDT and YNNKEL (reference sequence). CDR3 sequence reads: CASSQGLAYEQYF. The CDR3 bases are TGTGCCAGCAGCCAGGGACTAGCCTACGAGCAGTACTTC.

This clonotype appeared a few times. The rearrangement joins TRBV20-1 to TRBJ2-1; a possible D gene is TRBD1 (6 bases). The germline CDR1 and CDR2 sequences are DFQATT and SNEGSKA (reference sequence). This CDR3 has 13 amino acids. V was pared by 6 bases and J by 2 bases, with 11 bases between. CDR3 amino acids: CSAGQFTYNEQFF. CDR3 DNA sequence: TGCAGTGCCGGACAGTTTACCTACAATGAGCAGTTCTTC.

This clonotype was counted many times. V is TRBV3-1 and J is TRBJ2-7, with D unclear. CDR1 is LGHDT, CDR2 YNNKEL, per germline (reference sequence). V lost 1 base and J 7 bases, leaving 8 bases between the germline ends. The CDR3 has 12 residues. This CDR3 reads CASSQGGREQYF. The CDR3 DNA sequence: TGTGCCAGCAGCCAAGGCGGCAGGGAGCAGTACTTC.

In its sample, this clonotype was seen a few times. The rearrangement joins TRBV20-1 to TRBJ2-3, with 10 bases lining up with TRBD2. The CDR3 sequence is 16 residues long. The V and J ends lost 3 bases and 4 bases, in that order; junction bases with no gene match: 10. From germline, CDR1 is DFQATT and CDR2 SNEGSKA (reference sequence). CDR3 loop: CSASLLAGAAADTQYF. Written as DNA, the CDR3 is TGCAGTGCTAGCCTTCTAGCGGGAGCTGCCGCAGATACGCAGTATTTT.

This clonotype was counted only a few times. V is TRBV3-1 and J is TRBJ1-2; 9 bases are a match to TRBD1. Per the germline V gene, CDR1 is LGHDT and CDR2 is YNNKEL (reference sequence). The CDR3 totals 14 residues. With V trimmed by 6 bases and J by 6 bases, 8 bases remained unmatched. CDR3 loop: CASSSGTGSHGYTF. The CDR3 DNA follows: TGTGCCAGCAGTTCCGGGACAGGGAGCCATGGCTACACCTTC.

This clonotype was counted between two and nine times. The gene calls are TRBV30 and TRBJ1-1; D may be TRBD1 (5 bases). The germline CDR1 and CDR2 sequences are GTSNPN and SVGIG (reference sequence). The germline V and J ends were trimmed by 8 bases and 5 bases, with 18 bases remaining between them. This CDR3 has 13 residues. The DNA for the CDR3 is TGTGCCCACTTGGGGCAGGGTCAAACTGAAGCTTTCTTT. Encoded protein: CAHLGQGQTEAFF.

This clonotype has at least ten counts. The CDR3 is CSARTGGPDTQYF. The CDR3 DNA reads TGCAGTGCTAGAACAGGGGGCCCAGATACGCAGTATTTT. The chain uses TRBV20-1 and TRBJ2-3, with TRBD1 matching over 9 bases. V gave up 2 bases and J gave up 4 bases; unmatched junction bases: 1. Germline lookup yields CDR1 DFQATT and CDR2 SNEGSKA (reference sequence). CDR3 length: 13 amino acids.